This T cell receptor beta chain was sequenced in a study of blood T cell repertoires in COVID-19. Method: immunoSEQ multiplex PCR; TCRdb's copy keeps in-frame clones and lacks some. The sample yields a few hundred thousand clones, around 89% seen once. Sequencing used peripheral blood. The TCR comes from a woman aged 40 to 55 with acute or convalescent COVID-19.

CDR3: CASSLASGSRSPLHF. The CDR3 coding sequence is TGTGCCAGCAGCTTAGCGTCGGGGTCCCGTTCACCCCTCCACTTT. This chain uses TRBV7-6 with TRBJ1-6; D is uncertain. Trimming shortened V by 0 bases and J by 9 bases, and 12 bases separated the two germline ends. This CDR3 spans 15 amino acids. The germline gives CDR1 SGHVS, CDR2 FNYEAQ.